The T cell receptor (beta chain) described here comes from a study of blood T cell repertoires in COVID-19. About the research overall: There were acute and convalescent COVID-19 samples, and they came from the United States, Italy and Spain.

CDR3 length: 14 amino acids. Germline V gives CDR1 SEHNR, CDR2 FQNEAQ (reference sequence). V lost 4 bases and J lost 3, with 12 bases in between. This table comes from immunoSEQ multiplex PCR, and its TCRdb copy is limited to in-frame clones, with some not included. The table shows some 310,000 clones, with around nine tenths occurring only once. Participants were placed into cohorts based on the clinical history they reported. The chain has TRBV7-9 and TRBJ1-1, with unresolved D. The TCR comes from a woman aged 30 to 39 who had recovered from COVID-19. The sample consisted of PBMCs or T cells enriched from blood (not recorded which). The CDR3 is CASSSPSRDTEAFF. The CDR3 DNA is TGTGCCAGCAGCTCACCTTCCCGGGACACTGAAGCTTTCTTT.